This entry describes one T cell receptor beta chain. Its specificity is unknown. This may be a read error: a much more frequent sequence differs by one nucleotide. This record belongs to a study of T cell repertoires in cytomegalovirus infection. Study-wide background: Public TCR beta signatures provided an indication of both CMV infection and a matching HLA type.

Germline lookup yields CDR1 SEHNR and CDR2 FQNEAQ (reference sequence). CDR3 length: 14 residues. V shed 5 bases and J 9 bases; nucleotides not matched to a gene: 11. General observations from the study: Dominating the ex vivo response were TCR beta clonotypes that were CMV-specific and HLA-C-restricted. The cumulative frequency of public TCR beta families distinguished individuals who carried CMV together with the relevant HLA.

From the reads, TCRdb called clonotypes with MiXCR, one entry per CDR3 protein. The sample has approximately 70,000 distinct CDR3 sequences; approximately 22% are singletons. This clonotype originated in a human donor in good health (CMV status not recorded). Some clones in this sample may be carry-over from other donors' samples. The chain employs TRBV7-9 and TRBJ1-1, with 8 bases that match TRBD1. The sequenced material came from PBMCs, sequenced either directly or after in vitro stimulation (not recorded which). The CDR3 DNA reads as TGTGCCAGCAGCCCGTTTGGACAGGGCGATCAAGCTTTCTTT. Its translation is CASSPFGQGDQAFF.